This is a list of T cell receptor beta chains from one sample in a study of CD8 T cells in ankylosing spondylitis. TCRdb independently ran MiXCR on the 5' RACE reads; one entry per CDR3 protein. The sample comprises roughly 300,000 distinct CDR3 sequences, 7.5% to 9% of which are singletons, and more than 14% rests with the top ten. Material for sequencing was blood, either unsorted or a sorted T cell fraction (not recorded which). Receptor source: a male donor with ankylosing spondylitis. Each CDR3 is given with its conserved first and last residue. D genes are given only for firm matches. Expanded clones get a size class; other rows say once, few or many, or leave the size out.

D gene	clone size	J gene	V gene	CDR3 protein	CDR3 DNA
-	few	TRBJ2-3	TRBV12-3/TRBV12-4	CASSFQVTDTQYF	TGTGCCAGCAGTTTCCAAGTCACAGATACGCAGTATTTT
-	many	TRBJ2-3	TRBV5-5	CASSLVASLTDTQYF	TGTGCCAGCAGCTTGGTTGCCAGCCTCACAGATACGCAGTATTTT
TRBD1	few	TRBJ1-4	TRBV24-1	CATSGTGTGPEKLFF	TGTGCCACCAGTGGTACCGGGACAGGCCCTGAAAAACTGTTTTTT
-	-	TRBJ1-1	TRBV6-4	CASSDSSGEAFF	TGTGCCAGCAGTGACTCCTCGGGGGAGGCTTTCTTT
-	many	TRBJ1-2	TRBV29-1	CSVEAIGRYGYTF	TGCAGCGTTGAAGCGATCGGTAGATATGGCTACACCTTC
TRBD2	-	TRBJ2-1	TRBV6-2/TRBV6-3	CASSYRSGRLGNEQFF	TGTGCCAGCAGTTACCGAAGCGGGAGACTGGGCAATGAGCAGTTCTTC
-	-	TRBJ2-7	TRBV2	CASSQWERGSYEQYF	TGTGCCAGCAGCCAGTGGGAGAGAGGCTCCTACGAGCAGTACTTC
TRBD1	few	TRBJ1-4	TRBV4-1	CASSRGQGANNEKLFF	TGCGCCAGCAGCAGGGGCCAGGGGGCCAATAATGAAAAACTGTTTTTT
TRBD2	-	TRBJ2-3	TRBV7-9	CASSPSGLAGVRDTQYF	TGTGCCAGCAGCCCTTCGGGACTAGCGGGAGTCAGAGATACGCAGTATTTT
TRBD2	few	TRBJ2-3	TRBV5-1	CASRPGLAGADTQYF	TGCGCCAGCAGGCCGGGACTAGCGGGAGCAGATACGCAGTATTTT
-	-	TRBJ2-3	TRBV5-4	CASSLKAVGTDTQYF	TGTGCCAGCAGCTTAAAGGCAGTCGGCACAGATACGCAGTATTTT
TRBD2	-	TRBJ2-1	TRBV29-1	CSVGTSVGNEQFF	TGCAGCGTTGGGACTAGCGTAGGCAATGAGCAGTTCTTC